The 19 T cell receptor beta chains below come from one sample, sequenced in a study of T-cell memory formation after mild COVID-19. TCRdb reprocessed the 5' RACE reads with MiXCR, giving one entry per CDR3 protein. Altogether hundreds of thousands of distinct CDR3 sequences are present, approximately 8% being singletons, with the ten largest covering approximately 22%. Sequenced sample: PBMCs or a T cell subset sorted from them (not recorded which). The receptor set was obtained from a man aged 18-30 years who had mild COVID-19 (a few samples of this study predate the infection). Cell type and time point are not known.

Only a few counts were recorded for this clonotype. V gene TRBV12-3 or TRBV12-4 combines with J gene TRBJ2-2; D ambiguous. With 7 bases removed from V and 1 base from J, the gap between germline ends came to 10 bases. CDR3 length: 14 amino acids. The CDR3 nucleotides are TGTGCCAGCACGTTCGGGCGGAACACCGGGGAGCTGTTTTTT. Encoded protein: CASTFGRNTGELFF.

This sequence joins TRBV5-1 and TRBJ1-4; 10 bases line up with TRBD1. V lost 0 bases to trimming and J lost 7 bases; unmatched junction nucleotides: 6. This CDR3 contains 16 residues. Per the germline V gene, CDR1 is SGHRS and CDR2 is YFSETQ. The CDR3 coding sequence is TGCGCCAGCAGCTTGGCTGGTGGACAGGGGGTTGAAAAACTGTTTTTT. It encodes CASSLAGGQGVEKLFF.

The gene calls are TRBV5-1 and TRBJ2-3; TRBD2 matches 12 bases. The CDR3 covers 17 residues. J gave up 6 bases and V 0 bases, and 8 bases lay outside the gene matches. CDR1 and CDR2 (germline): SGHRS, YFSETQ. CDR3 sequence: CASSLAASGGATDTQYF. The CDR3 DNA reads as TGCGCCAGCAGCTTGGCCGCTAGCGGGGGGGCCACCGATACGCAGTATTTT.

In its sample, this clonotype was seen many times. V and J are TRBV5-1 and TRBJ2-2; no clear D. Germline loops: CDR1 SGHRS, CDR2 YFSETQ. This CDR3 is 14 amino acids long. Between the trimmed V and J ends, which lost 4 bases and 1 base, there was a span of 8 bases. In nucleotides, the CDR3 is TGCGCCAGCAGCGGAAATTTGAACACCGGGGAGCTGTTTTTT. Amino acids: CASSGNLNTGELFF.

This clonotype was found a few times. The chain has TRBV5-1 and TRBJ2-4; TRBD2 aligns across 11 bases. V dropped 1 base and J dropped 10; count of bases not matched to a gene: 4. CDR3 length equals 14 residues. Germline-derived CDR1 and CDR2 are SGHRS and YFSETQ. This CDR3 reads CASSLTSGGLIQYF. The CDR3 DNA reads TGCGCCAGCAGCTTGACTAGCGGGGGCCTAATTCAGTACTTC. Drawing the rest from reference TRBV5-1 and TRBJ2-4, the complete variable domain is KAGVTQTPRYLIKTRGQQVTLSCSPISGHRSVSWYQQTPGQGLQFLFEYFSETQRNKGNFPGRFSGRQFSNSRSEMNVSTLELGDSALYLCASSLTSGGLIQYFGAGTRLSVL.

CDR3 in amino acids: CASSRGHGNEQFF. The DNA of the CDR3 is TGTGCCAGCAGCAGGGGGCATGGTAATGAGCAGTTCTTC. The rearrangement links TRBV7-3 to TRBJ2-1; 7 bases match TRBD1. The CDR3 consists of 13 residues. The germline gives CDR1 SGHTA, CDR2 FQGTGA. Trimming cost V 5 bases and J 7 bases; bases outside gene matches: 5.

In this sample, this clonotype turned up a few times. The chain employs TRBV4-2 and TRBJ2-1; 8 bases map to TRBD2. The V gene's germline CDR1 is LGHNA and CDR2 YNFKEQ. J was trimmed by 7 bases and V by 4 bases; bases with no gene match: 15. The CDR3 is 17 amino acids. The CDR3 DNA is TGTGCCAGCAGCCGCCTAGGGGGGACTAGGGCCAGTAATGAGCAGTTCTTC. This gives the protein CASSRLGGTRASNEQFF.

This clonotype was detected a few times. The chain employs TRBV5-1 and TRBJ2-1, with TRBD2 matching 8 bases. This CDR3 has 15 amino acids. The junction had 9 bases not matched to a gene; V was cut back by 5 bases and J by 5 bases. Germline assignment: CDR1 SGHRS and CDR2 YFSETQ. CDR3 amino acids: CASSPTSGLNNEQFF. The CDR3 bases are TGCGCCAGCAGTCCCACTAGCGGACTAAACAATGAGCAGTTCTTC.

The rearrangement links TRBV5-1 to TRBJ1-6, with D possibly being TRBD1 (6 bases). The V and J ends lost 0 bases and 6 bases respectively, with 10 bases between them. The CDR3 is 15 residues long. Looked up from germline, CDR1 is SGHRS and CDR2 is YFSETQ. CDR3 loop: CASSLDGQSNSPLHF. The CDR3, as DNA: TGCGCCAGCAGCTTGGACGGACAGTCTAATTCACCCCTCCACTTT.

V and J are TRBV7-3 and TRBJ2-4, with D possibly being TRBD1 (7 bases). This CDR3 has 15 amino acids. V was pared by 5 bases and J by 7 bases, with 18 bases between. Germline CDR1 and CDR2: SGHTA and FQGTGA. In DNA, the CDR3 is TGTGCCAGCAGCCTCCCGGAGACAGGGAGGAACATTCAGTACTTC. Translation gives CASSLPETGRNIQYF.

The sample holds a few counts of this clonotype. The V call is TRBV2, the J call TRBJ1-2; D not certain. Trimming cost V 3 bases and J 4 bases, with 9 bases left between them. Germline CDR1 SNHLY, CDR2 FYNNEI. CDR3 length: 13 amino acids. DNA of the CDR3: TGTGCCAGCAGTGATGCGGCAGGCTATGGCTACACCTTC. This sequence encodes CASSDAAGYGYTF.

The genes are TRBV4-2 and TRBJ2-5; perhaps TRBD2 as D (6 bases). Trimming took off 0 bases at V and 5 bases at J, with 13 bases between the two ends. The CDR3 is 15 amino acids. Germline V gives CDR1 LGHNA, CDR2 YNFKEQ. CDR3 DNA: TGTGCCAGCAGCCAAGATCCATCGGGGGACGAGACCCAGTACTTC. Residues: CASSQDPSGDETQYF.

The chain recombines TRBV4-1 with TRBJ1-4; perhaps TRBD1 as D (5 bases). Germline assignment: CDR1 MGHRA and CDR2 YSYEKL. The V gene lost 0 bases and the J gene lost 5 bases, with 16 bases spanning the gap. This CDR3 spans 17 amino acids. CDR3 sequence: CASSQDPATASNEKLFF. DNA for the CDR3: TGCGCCAGCAGCCAAGATCCTGCGACAGCCTCGAATGAAAAACTGTTTTTT.

This clonotype was found many times. The V gene is TRBV20-1, the J gene TRBJ2-2, with D tentatively TRBD1 (6 bases). The V end lost 1 base, the J end lost 6 bases, and 15 bases lay between the germline ends. CDR1 DFQATT and CDR2 SNEGSKA come from the germline V gene (reference sequence). This CDR3 region has 15 residues. The CDR3 reads CSARAQGIGAGELFF. The CDR3 DNA follows: TGCAGTGCTAGAGCGCAGGGGATCGGGGCCGGGGAGCTGTTTTTT.

Only a few counts were recorded for this clonotype. V is TRBV5-1 and J is TRBJ1-1; D gene uncertain. The length of the CDR3 is 14 residues. Germline CDR1 reads SGHRS; CDR2 reads YFSETQ. Between the trimmed V and J ends, which lost 0 bases and 4 bases, there was a span of 10 bases. The CDR3 DNA reads as TGCGCCAGCAGCTTGGATAGGCCGGCCACTGAAGCTTTCTTT. This sequence encodes CASSLDRPATEAFF.

This clonotype has only a few counts. V gene TRBV10-2 combines with J gene TRBJ2-3, with unresolved D. Germline CDR1 is WSHSY and CDR2 is SAAADI. V was clipped by 3 bases and J by 2 bases, with 9 bases between them. The CDR3 sequence is 14 residues long. CDR3 sequence reads: CASSESQTTDTQYF. In DNA form, the CDR3 reads TGCGCCAGCAGTGAATCACAGACCACAGATACGCAGTATTTT.

This chain connects TRBV20-1 to TRBJ1-5; possible D gene TRBD1, 6 bases. The CDR3 is made up of 13 amino acids. V was cut by 3 bases and J by 4 bases, with 10 bases left in between. Germline CDR1 and CDR2: DFQATT and SNEGSKA (reference sequence). CDR3 in amino acids: CSASEGGNQPQHF. Written as DNA, the CDR3 is TGCAGTGCTAGTGAGGGGGGGAATCAGCCCCAGCATTTT.

This clonotype was counted between two and nine times. This chain's CDR3 is CASSTWRVAETQYF. In DNA, the CDR3 is TGTGCCAGCAGCACGTGGAGGGTAGCTGAGACCCAGTACTTC. The rearrangement links TRBV7-2 to TRBJ2-5; weak D call: TRBD2 (6 bases). The V gene lost 5 bases and the J gene lost 5 bases, with 15 bases spanning the gap. Germline CDR1 and CDR2: SGHTA and FQGNSA. The CDR3 is 14 residues long.

The chain has TRBV9 and TRBJ2-5; D not resolved. V lost 2 bases to trimming and J lost 1 base, with 6 bases between them. CDR1 is SGDLS and CDR2 is YYNGEE in the germline V gene. The CDR3 length is 13 residues. Here the CDR3 DNA reads TGTGCCAGCAGCGTGAGGTTCCAAGAGACCCAGTACTTC. Translating gives CASSVRFQETQYF.